The TCR beta chain described here comes from a study of T cell changes during pregnancy in multiple sclerosis (dated by TCRdb to the late 2010s). Describing the broader study: The study examined how the T cell repertoire changed over the course of pregnancy in women with multiple sclerosis.

CDR1 and CDR2 (SQVTM, ANQGSEA) derive from the germline V gene. V loses 5 bases, J loses 4 bases, and the germline ends lie 15 bases apart. The CDR3 sequence holds 13 residues, the cysteine and phenylalanine included. Left in the record is the CDR3 DNA by itself, 39 bases read in frame from the first base. Library construction relied on the immunoSEQ multiplex PCR assay. TCRdb stores this immuneACCESS table with in-frame sequences only. Part of the clones is absent; in the studies checked, under half of the shortfall reflects unresolved V genes, and no reason is known for the rest. The table for this sample lists about 100,000 clones; around nine tenths of them were counted only once. About 1.3% of the sample is taken by the ten largest. A note on this clone: No cognate antigen has been identified for it. Per-nucleotide qualities are absent, and no much larger clonotype sits a single base away.

Here the chain combines TRBV29-1 and TRBJ2-7; the D gene is perhaps TRBD2, from 6 matching bases. The specimen was peripheral blood, collected in the second trimester of pregnancy. The sequence was collected from a female donor with multiple sclerosis, enrolled in a pregnancy study. CDR3 region: CSVQGGSYYEQYF. Here is the DNA: TGCAGCGTTCAGGGAGGAAGTTATTACGAGCAGTACTTC.